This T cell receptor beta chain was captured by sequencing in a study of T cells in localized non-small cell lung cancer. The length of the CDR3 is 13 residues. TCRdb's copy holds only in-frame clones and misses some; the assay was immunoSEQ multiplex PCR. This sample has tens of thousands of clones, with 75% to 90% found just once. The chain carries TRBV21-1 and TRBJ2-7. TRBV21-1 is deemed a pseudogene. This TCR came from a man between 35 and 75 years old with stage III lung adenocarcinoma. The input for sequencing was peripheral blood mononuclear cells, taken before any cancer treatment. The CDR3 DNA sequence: TGTGCCAGCAGCCGGGACGGATCCTACGAGCAGTACTTC. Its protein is CASSRDGSYEQYF.